This TCR beta chain was retrieved from a study of T cells in Graves' hyperthyroidism and ophthalmopathy (dated by TCRdb to the late 2010s). Study-level background: Peripheral blood samples were taken at initial diagnosis, before any treatment was given. The 100 discovery patients were randomly split 7:3 into training and test sets. After sampling, hyperthyroidism patients received methimazole starting at 30 mg daily, and ophthalmopathy patients received high-dose intravenous methylprednisolone. In addition, the study compared T-cell repertoires in thyroid tissue and in blood from six Graves' hyperthyroidism patients. TCR V-J signatures able to tell the groups apart were searched for in a discovery cohort of 100 patients, of whom 43 had Graves' ophthalmopathy and around 56 had stable Graves' hyperthyroidism. Prospective prediction of ophthalmopathy was tested in an independent validation cohort consisting of 18 to 20 hyperthyroidism patients and some 17 patients who later progressed to ophthalmopathy. The paper describes TCR Vbeta CDR3 sequencing of around 140 peripheral blood samples, made up of roughly 45 ophthalmopathy patients, some 76 hyperthyroidism patients and roughly 17 progressor patients. On the study overall, not on this receptor specifically: In validation, the model predicted progression to ophthalmopathy a median of roughly 6.5 months before onset, with approximately 70% sensitivity and 72.22% specificity. Ophthalmopathy was separated from stable hyperthyroidism by a 13 V-J signature model, with approximately 85% sensitivity and about 81% specificity obtained in cross-validation and 80%/75% obtained in testing. Most expanded thyroid clonotypes (frequency above 0.001) were also detected in blood, a finding suggesting that blood repertoires may reflect thyroid immune responses. No statistical method was used to set the sample size in advance, and investigators knew the group allocation.

The TCR beta CDR3 regions were amplified from RNA transcripts. The TCR CDR3 was subjected to a first round of RT-PCR using the HTBI primer set and the Qiagen OneStep RT-PCR kit. Libraries were constructed in a second round of multiplex PCR, after which size selection and purification were carried out. Sequencing of the libraries was done on an Illumina HiSeq2000 using paired-end 100 bp reads. The source study handled its data this way. SOAPnuke was used to process the raw data, throwing out any read that contained adapters or uncalled bases, had a mean Phred below 15, or lacked an exact constant-primer or identifier match. COPE v1.2.5 was used to merge high-quality paired reads, and clonotypes were defined as unique nucleotide sequences. Clonotypes were aligned to IMGT TRBV, TRBD and TRBJ reference segments using MiTCR v1.1. Analysis was restricted to V-J combinations with a frequency above 0.0001, which covered 98% to 99.2% of repertoires. The TCS score was defined as F50 (clonal expansion) divided by E x V (chaos), with BLOSUM62-based TCRdist calculated between CDR3 peptides within each V-J. Welch's t-statistics and random forest reduced 514 V-J features to 13, which were used in a naive Bayes classifier (R e1071). TCRdb trimmed the raw reads at Q25, called clones with MiXCR and kept productive beta chains. Every entry covers one CDR3 protein and lists the most common genes and DNA from its rows. These V and J calls rely on TCRdb rather than the paper's analysis. The sample profile shows a few hundred thousand distinct CDR3 sequences; approximately 15% of them were found once. Jointly, the top ten make up under 25% of the sample.

Hyperthyroidism patients were newly diagnosed, with disease duration under 2 months, and aged 18 to 65 years. Patients with uncontrolled infections, other autoimmune diseases, pregnancy or lactation were excluded. Diagnoses were based on clinical symptoms, serum thyroxine and TRAb, thyroid ultrasound and orbital computed tomography. Blood from progressor patients was drawn when they were first diagnosed with hyperthyroidism, before any ophthalmopathy symptoms appeared. Ficoll-Paque density gradient centrifugation was used to isolate PBMCs from about 9.4 ml of fresh peripheral blood. Patients classed as progressors first received a Graves' hyperthyroidism diagnosis and then went on to develop ophthalmopathy during follow-up. Total RNA was extracted using Trizol reagent, and RNA quality was assessed on an Agilent 2100 Bioanalyzer. CDR1 and CDR2 were assigned from the germline V gene as MDHEN and SYDVKM. From the cysteine through the phenylalanine, the CDR3 covers 16 amino acids. The DNA shown is the 48-base CDR3, in frame from base 1. The V end gives up 6 bases and the J end 4 bases, leaving 7 bases in the junction not matched to a gene.

This clonotype was counted ten times or more. Its target antigen remains unknown. No qualities accompany the bases; no much larger clone lies one base away. The TCR was taken from a man younger than 40 with Graves' hyperthyroidism that later progressed to Graves' ophthalmopathy. The specimen sequenced was blood. Recombination connected TRBV28 to TRBJ1-3; TRBD1 matches 12 bases in the middle. The CDR3 reads as follows: CASSWGQGASGNTIYF. The bases are TGTGCCAGCAGCTGGGGACAGGGGGCCTCCGGAAACACCATATATTTT.